Described below is a single T cell receptor beta chain sequence and its context. This clonotype was observed a handful of times. The target of this receptor is not known. One base away there is no much larger clone; base qualities are not given. The sample is drawn from a study of CD8 T cells in ankylosing spondylitis (dated by TCRdb to 2016 to 2017). Turning to the overall study: T cell receptor beta repertoires were profiled in healthy donors and ankylosing spondylitis patients so that disease-linked TCR variants could be found. In total, the full study cohort was made up of about 99 healthy donors and 25 to 30 ankylosing spondylitis patients. Peripheral blood was sampled, and synovial fluid was also collected from ankylosing spondylitis patients. Paper-wide results and their limitations: Some motif variants were previously reported in synovial fluid and blood of reactive arthritis patients, suggesting common disease-initiation mechanisms. A CD8+ phenotype was shown by the disease-linked clones, which were found at relatively low frequencies in peripheral blood. A TCR beta motif made up of eight highly homologous amino acid variants appeared to be characteristic of blood from ankylosing spondylitis patients. Significant enrichment of the disease-linked clones was reported in matched synovial fluid samples from ankylosing spondylitis patients.

The run used an Illumina HiSeq 2500. TCR beta libraries were prepared by quantitative 5'-RACE with molecular barcodes. In the authors' own workflow: A new computational method, built on a probabilistic model of VDJ rearrangement, was used to identify disease-linked TCR variants. TCRdb handled the public reads itself, with Q25 trimming in fastp and clone calling in MiXCR, and kept productive beta chains. Rows merge per CDR3 protein into single entries with the most common DNA and genes. The V and J calls, along with clone size, are taken from TCRdb and not from the paper's own processing. Counted in this sample were approximately 500,000 distinct CDR3 sequences; approximately 12% of them appeared once. Of the sample, around 6.8% is held by the ten largest clones. V gives up 3 bases and J gives up 2 bases, and the segment between their germline ends measures 10 bases. The CDR3 measures 14 amino acids from cysteine to phenylalanine. The kept DNA is CDR3 alone, 42 bases in frame from the first base. CDR1 is given as SGHNT and CDR2 as YYREEE, both from the germline V gene (reference sequence).

This receptor was obtained from a male donor with ankylosing spondylitis. The chain employs TRBV5-4 and TRBJ2-3; the D gene is not confidently resolved. Material: blood, either unsorted or a sorted T cell fraction (not recorded which). The CDR3 protein: CASSSKDNTDTQYF. The sequenced DNA is TGTGCCAGCAGCTCTAAAGACAACACAGATACGCAGTATTTT.